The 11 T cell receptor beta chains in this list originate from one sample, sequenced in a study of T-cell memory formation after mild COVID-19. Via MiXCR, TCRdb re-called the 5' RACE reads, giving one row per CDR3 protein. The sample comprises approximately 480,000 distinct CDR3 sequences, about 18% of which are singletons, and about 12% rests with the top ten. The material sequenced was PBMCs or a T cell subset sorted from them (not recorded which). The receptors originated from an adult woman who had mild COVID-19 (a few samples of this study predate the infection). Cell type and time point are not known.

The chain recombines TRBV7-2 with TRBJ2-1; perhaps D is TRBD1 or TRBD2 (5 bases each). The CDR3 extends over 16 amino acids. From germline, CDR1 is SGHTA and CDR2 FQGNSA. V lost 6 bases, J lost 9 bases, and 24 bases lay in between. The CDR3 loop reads CASSPKRPLKGSEQFF. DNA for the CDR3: TGTGCCAGCAGTCCTAAGCGGCCCCTCAAGGGGTCTGAGCAGTTCTTC.

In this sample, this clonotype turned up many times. DNA of the CDR3: TGTGCCAGCAGTCTAGGACTAGCGGCGATCTACGAGCAGTACTTC. This codes for CASSLGLAAIYEQYF. The chain joins TRBV12-3 or TRBV12-4 to TRBJ2-7; 10 positions agree with TRBD2. This CDR3 comprises 15 residues. Trimming at V came to 5 bases and at J to 3 bases, leaving 7 bases not matched to a gene.

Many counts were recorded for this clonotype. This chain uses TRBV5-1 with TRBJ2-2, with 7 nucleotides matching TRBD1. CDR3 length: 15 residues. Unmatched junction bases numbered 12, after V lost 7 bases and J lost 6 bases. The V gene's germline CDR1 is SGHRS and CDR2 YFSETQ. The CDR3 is CASGDGTVTAGELFF. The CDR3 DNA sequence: TGCGCCAGCGGGGACGGGACAGTGACGGCCGGGGAGCTGTTTTTT.

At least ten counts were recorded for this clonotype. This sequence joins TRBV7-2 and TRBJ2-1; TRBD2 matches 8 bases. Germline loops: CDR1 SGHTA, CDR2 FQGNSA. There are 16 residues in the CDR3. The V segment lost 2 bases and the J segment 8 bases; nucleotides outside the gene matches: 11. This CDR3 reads CASSLRGGLVGYEQFF. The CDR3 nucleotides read TGTGCCAGCAGCTTAAGGGGGGGACTAGTCGGCTATGAGCAGTTCTTC.

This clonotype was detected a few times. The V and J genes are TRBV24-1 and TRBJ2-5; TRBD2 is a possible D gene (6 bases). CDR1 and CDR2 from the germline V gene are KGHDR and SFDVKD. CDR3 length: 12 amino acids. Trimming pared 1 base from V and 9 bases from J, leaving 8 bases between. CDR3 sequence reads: CATSDFGEAQYF. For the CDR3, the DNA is TGTGCCACCAGTGATTTTGGGGAGGCCCAGTACTTC.

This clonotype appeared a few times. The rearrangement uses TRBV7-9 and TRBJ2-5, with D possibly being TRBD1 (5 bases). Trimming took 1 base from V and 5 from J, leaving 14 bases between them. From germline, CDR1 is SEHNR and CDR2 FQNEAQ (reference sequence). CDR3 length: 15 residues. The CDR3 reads CASSLGAGQIETQYF. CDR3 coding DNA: TGTGCCAGCAGCTTAGGGGCAGGGCAGATCGAGACCCAGTACTTC. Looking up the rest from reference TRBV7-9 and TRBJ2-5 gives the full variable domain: DTGVSQNPRHKITKRGQNVTFRCDPISEHNRLYWYRQTLGQGPEFLTYFQNEAQLEKSRLLSDRFSAERPKGSFSTLEIQRTEQGDSAMYLCASSLGAGQIETQYFGPGTRLLVL.

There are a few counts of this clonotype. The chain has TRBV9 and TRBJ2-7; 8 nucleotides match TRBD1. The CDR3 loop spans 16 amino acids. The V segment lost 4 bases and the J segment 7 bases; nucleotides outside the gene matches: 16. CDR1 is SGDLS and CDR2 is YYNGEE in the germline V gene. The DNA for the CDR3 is TGTGCCAGCAGCCCTCGCATGGACAGGGTCTCAAAAGAGCAGTACTTC. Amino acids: CASSPRMDRVSKEQYF.

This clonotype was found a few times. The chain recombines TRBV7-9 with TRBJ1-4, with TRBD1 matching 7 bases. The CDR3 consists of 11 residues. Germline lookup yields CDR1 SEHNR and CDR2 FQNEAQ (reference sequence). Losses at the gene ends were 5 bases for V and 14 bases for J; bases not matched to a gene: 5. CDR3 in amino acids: CASSAAGQLFF. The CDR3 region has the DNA TGTGCCAGCAGCGCGGCGGGACAGCTGTTTTTT. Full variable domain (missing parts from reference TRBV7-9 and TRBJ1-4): DTGVSQNPRHKITKRGQNVTFRCDPISEHNRLYWYRQTLGQGPEFLTYFQNEAQLEKSRLLSDRFSAERPKGSFSTLEIQRTEQGDSAMYLCASSAAGQLFFGSGTQLSVL.

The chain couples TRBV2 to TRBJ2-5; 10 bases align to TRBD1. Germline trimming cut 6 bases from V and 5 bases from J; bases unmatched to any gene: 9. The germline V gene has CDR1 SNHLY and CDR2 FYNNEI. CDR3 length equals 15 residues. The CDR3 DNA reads TGTGCCAGCAGCGGGCCGGGACAGGGGAGGGAGACCCAGTACTTC. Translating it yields CASSGPGQGRETQYF.

The CDR3 DNA reads as TGTGCCAGCACCTCCCGACTAGCTGGGGGAGAGACCCAGTACTTC. Translation gives CASTSRLAGGETQYF. The J gene is TRBJ2-5, the V gene TRBV13; 7 nucleotides match TRBD2. This CDR3 spans 15 amino acids. The germline gives CDR1 PRHDT, CDR2 FYEKMQ (reference sequence). V was pared by 7 bases and J by 4 bases, with 12 bases of the junction left unmatched.

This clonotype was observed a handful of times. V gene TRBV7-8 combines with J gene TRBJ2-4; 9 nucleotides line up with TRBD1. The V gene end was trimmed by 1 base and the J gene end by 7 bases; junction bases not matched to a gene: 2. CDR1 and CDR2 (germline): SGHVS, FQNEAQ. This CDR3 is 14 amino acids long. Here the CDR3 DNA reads TGTGCCAGCAGCTTAGGGACAGGGGCCAACATTCAGTACTTC. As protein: CASSLGTGANIQYF. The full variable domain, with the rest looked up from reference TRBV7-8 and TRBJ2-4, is GAGVSQSPRYKVAKRGQDVALRCDPISGHVSLFWYQQALGQGPEFLTYFQNEAQLDKSGLPSDRFFAERPEGSVSTLKIQRTQQEDSAVYLCASSLGTGANIQYFGAGTRLSVL.